The sequence of this T cell receptor (beta chain) was determined in a study of low-dose radiotherapy and immunotherapy resistance in tumors. Looking at the study overall: Fractions of 0.5 Gy went to Cohort 1 every 2 weeks, totaling 6.5 Gy. Each two-week cycle included intravenous cyclophosphamide 200 mg/m2, given one day before radiation and immunotherapy.

Trimming stripped 2 bases from V and 1 base from J, with 12 bases between. The germline V gene has CDR1 SGHDN and CDR2 FVKESK. CDR3 length equals 16 residues. Primers targeting TRAV and TRBV primed first-strand cDNA, covering alpha and beta chains. For amplifying TCRs, the PCR ran for around 20 cycles with Phusion, which was used together with a constant-region primer and the adapter on the V primers. TCRdb analysed the reads with MiXCR anew, one entry per CDR3 protein. This sample has about 30,000 distinct CDR3 sequences, with 49% found just once. Time point defined: after trial treatment. Treatment in this sample: LDRT plus nivolumab, ipilimumab, low-dose cyclophosphamide and aspirin (RACIN trial). The donors, trial participants, received nivolumab, ipilimumab, aspirin, low-dose cyclophosphamide and low-dose radiotherapy. Eligibility was restricted to patients presenting with advanced solid tumors that lacked tumor-infiltrating lymphocytes.

This clonotype originated in a male donor with gallbladder cancer. Sequencing was performed on PBMCs, taken after low-dose radiotherapy plus immunotherapy. This chain joins TRBV14 and TRBJ2-1; D gene uncertain. The CDR3 nucleotides are TGTGCCAGCAGCCAAAGGACCCCTCGGTCCTACAATGAGCAGTTCTTC. This translates into CASSQRTPRSYNEQFF.